The present entry profiles one T cell receptor (beta chain) with its context. Original analysis: Nucleated cell counts were estimated from reference gene primer amplification. Using immunoSEQ multiplex PCR, the repertoire was profiled, and TCRdb retains in-frame clones only, with some absent. Clone size and V and J calls were adopted from that table, with D and trimming inferred from the DNA. The sample contains about 140,000 clones, 84% of which appear only once. With V trimmed by 7 bases and J by 7 bases, 10 bases remained unmatched. Germline V gene sequence: CDR1 MNHEY, CDR2 SVGAGI. This CDR3 comprises 14 residues. This entry is derived from a study of blood T cell repertoires in COVID-19. Study-wide context: Sites across the United States, Italy and Spain contributed samples from acute and convalescent COVID-19. PBMCs, B-cell-depleted T cells, or T cells provided the cDNA or gDNA that made up the material.

The sequenced sample consisted of peripheral blood. The chain uses TRBV6-5 and TRBJ1-5, with 7 positions matching TRBD1. This TCR came from a human donor in a cohort sampled during active COVID-19. CDR3 sequence: CASKPRTGRQPQHF. The DNA of the CDR3 is TGTGCCAGCAAACCCCGGACAGGCCGGCAGCCCCAGCATTTT.